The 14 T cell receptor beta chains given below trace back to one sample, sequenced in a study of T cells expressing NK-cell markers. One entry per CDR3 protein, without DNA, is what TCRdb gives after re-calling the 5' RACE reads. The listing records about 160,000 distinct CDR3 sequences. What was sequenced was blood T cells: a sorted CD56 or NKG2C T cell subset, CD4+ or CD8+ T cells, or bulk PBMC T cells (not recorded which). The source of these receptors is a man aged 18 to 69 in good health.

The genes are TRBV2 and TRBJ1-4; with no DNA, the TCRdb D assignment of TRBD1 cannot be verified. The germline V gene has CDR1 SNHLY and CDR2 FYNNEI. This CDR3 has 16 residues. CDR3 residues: CASSPGTATTNEKLFF.

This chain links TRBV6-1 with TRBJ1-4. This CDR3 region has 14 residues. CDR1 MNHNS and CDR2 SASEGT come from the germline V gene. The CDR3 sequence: CASSTPKSNEKLFF.

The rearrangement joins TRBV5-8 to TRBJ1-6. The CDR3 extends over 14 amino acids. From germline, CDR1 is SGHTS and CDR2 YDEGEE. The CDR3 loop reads CASSSWSYNSPLHF. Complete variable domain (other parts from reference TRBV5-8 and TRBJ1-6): EAGVTQSPTHLIKTRGQQATLRCSPISGHTSVYWYQQALGLGLQFLLWYDEGEERNRGNFPPRFSGRQFPNYSSELNVNALELEDSALYLCASSSWSYNSPLHFGNGTRLTVT.

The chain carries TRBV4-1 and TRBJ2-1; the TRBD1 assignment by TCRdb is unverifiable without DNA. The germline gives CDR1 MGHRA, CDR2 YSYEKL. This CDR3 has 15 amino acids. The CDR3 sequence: CASSPTGGNYNEQFF.

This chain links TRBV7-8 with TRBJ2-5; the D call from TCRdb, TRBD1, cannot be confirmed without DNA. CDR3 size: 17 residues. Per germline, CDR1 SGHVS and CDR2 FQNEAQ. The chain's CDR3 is CASSLFGQGTSQETQYF.

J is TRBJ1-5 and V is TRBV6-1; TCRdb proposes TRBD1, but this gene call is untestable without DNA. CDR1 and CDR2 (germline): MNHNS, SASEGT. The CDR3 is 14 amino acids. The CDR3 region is CASGGAGGVEAQHF.

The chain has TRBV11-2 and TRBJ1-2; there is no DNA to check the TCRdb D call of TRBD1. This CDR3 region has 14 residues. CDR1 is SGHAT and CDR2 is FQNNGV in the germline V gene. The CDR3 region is CASSSTGGTDGYTF.

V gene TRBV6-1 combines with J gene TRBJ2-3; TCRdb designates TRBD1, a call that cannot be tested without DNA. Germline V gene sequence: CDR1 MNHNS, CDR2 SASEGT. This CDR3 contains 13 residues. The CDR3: CASQTGPTDTQYF.

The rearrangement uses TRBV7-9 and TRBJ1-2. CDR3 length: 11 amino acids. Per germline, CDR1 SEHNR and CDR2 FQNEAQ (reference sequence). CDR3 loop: CAEEGGYGYTF.

CDR3 sequence: CATSDLAAGTSTDTQYF. The V call is TRBV24-1, the J call TRBJ2-3; TCRdb lists TRBD2, though no DNA is available to test this call. The CDR3 has 17 amino acids. CDR1 KGHDR and CDR2 SFDVKD come from the germline V gene.

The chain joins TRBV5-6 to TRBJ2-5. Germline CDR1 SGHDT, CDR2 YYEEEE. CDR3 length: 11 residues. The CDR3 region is CASSVDETQYF.

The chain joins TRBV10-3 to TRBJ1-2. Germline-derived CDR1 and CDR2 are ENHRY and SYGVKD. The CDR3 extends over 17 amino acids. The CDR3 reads CAISESPTPVLNYGYTF.

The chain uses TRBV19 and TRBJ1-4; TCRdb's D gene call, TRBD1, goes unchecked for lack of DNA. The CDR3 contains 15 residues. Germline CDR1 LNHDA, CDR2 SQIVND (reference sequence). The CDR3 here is CASNPRQGAHEKLFF.

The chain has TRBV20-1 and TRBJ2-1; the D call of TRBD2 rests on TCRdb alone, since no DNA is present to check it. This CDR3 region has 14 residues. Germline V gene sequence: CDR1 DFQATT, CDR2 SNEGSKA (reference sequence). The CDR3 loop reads CSATGGGIYNEQFF.